Presented here are 23 T cell receptor beta chains from one specimen sequenced in a study of T cell changes during pregnancy in multiple sclerosis. Only in-frame clones appear in the TCRdb table, and some are missing; sequencing was by immunoSEQ multiplex PCR. There are about 40,000 clones in the sample; about nine tenths occur only once, and more than 0.4% lies in the top ten. The sample consisted of CD4+ T cells from peripheral blood mononuclear cells, taken in the third trimester of pregnancy. The receptors were sampled from a female donor with multiple sclerosis, enrolled in a pregnancy study.

This CDR3 reads CASSFSGRGKDTQYF. Here the CDR3 DNA reads TGTGCCAGCAGTTTTAGCGGGAGGGGCAAAGATACGCAGTATTTT. The chain combines TRBV7-8 with TRBJ2-3; 11 nucleotides agree with TRBD2. The CDR3 has 15 residues. Germline CDR1 and CDR2: SGHVS and FQNEAQ. V was pared by 6 bases and J by 5 bases, with 7 bases of the junction left unmatched.

The J gene is TRBJ2-5, the V gene TRBV28; possibly TRBD2 for D (7 bases). Germline values: CDR1 MDHEN, CDR2 SYDVKM. Trimming pared 3 bases from V and 2 bases from J, leaving 13 bases between. The CDR3 contains 15 residues. This CDR3 reads CASSFGGGGQETQYF. Written as DNA, the CDR3 is TGTGCCAGCAGTTTTGGGGGGGGCGGGCAAGAGACCCAGTACTTC.

V gene TRBV21-1 combines with J gene TRBJ2-7; the D call TRBD1 from the table was never checked on the DNA. TRBV21-1 is deemed a pseudogene. The CDR3 has 16 amino acids. CDR3 in DNA: TGTGCCAGCAGCAAAGCCTGGGACAGGCCAACCTACGAGCAGTACTTC. This sequence encodes CASSKAWDRPTYEQYF.

V usage is TRBV5-5 and J usage is TRBJ1-2; D might be TRBD1 (5 bases). CDR3 size: 15 residues. Deletions cut 2 bases from V and 2 bases from J, with 13 bases between. Germline assignment: CDR1 SGHKS and CDR2 YYEKEE (reference sequence). CDR3 DNA sequence: TGTGCCAGCAGCTTACCAGGGAATACGAACTATGGCTACACCTTC. Amino acid sequence: CASSLPGNTNYGYTF.

The gene calls are TRBV27 and TRBJ2-5; weak D call: TRBD2 (6 bases). Germline CDR1 reads MNHEY; CDR2 reads SMNVEV (reference sequence). This CDR3 region has 13 residues. V dropped 5 bases and J dropped 2 bases, with 9 bases sitting between them. In DNA, the CDR3 is TGTGCCAGCAGTCGACTAGGTCAAGAGACCCAGTACTTC. It is translated as CASSRLGQETQYF.

The chain recombines TRBV7-2 with TRBJ1-2; D gene ambiguous. This CDR3 has 16 amino acids. CDR1 and CDR2 from the germline V gene are SGHTA and FQGNSA. V gave up 1 base and J gave up 8 bases, with 20 bases separating them. CDR3 loop: CASSLGAKEGHWGYTF. The CDR3 coding sequence is TGTGCCAGCAGCTTAGGTGCGAAGGAGGGCCACTGGGGCTACACCTTC.

This chain joins TRBV28 and TRBJ2-2; a weak D match, TRBD2 (6 bases). The CDR3 covers 15 residues. Germline loops: CDR1 MDHEN, CDR2 SYDVKM. The V end was cut by 6 bases, the J end by 0 bases, with 11 bases between. CDR3 residues: CASSRDSANTGELFF. In DNA, the CDR3 is TGTGCCAGCAGCCGGGACTCCGCGAACACCGGGGAGCTGTTTTTT.

The CDR3 is CASSLTGSSTDTQYF. The CDR3 DNA is TGTGCCAGCAGCTTGACCGGTTCTAGCACAGATACGCAGTATTTT. The chain uses TRBV5-4 and TRBJ2-3, with D unclear. Germline V gene lookup returns CDR1 SGHNT and CDR2 YYREEE (reference sequence). The ends were cut back, 1 base at V and 0 bases at J, with 9 bases in the middle. The CDR3 extends over 15 amino acids.

This chain joins TRBV5-6 and TRBJ2-1; 10 bases fit TRBD2. This CDR3 spans 17 amino acids. Germline CDR1 and CDR2: SGHDT and YYEEEE. Trimming removed 3 bases from V and 4 bases from J; junction bases left unmatched: 10. This CDR3 is CASSSIRAGGPYNEQFF. The CDR3 DNA reads as TGTGCCAGCAGCTCTATTCGAGCGGGAGGGCCTTACAATGAGCAGTTCTTC. Filled out from reference TRBV5-6 and TRBJ2-1, the complete variable domain reads DAGVTQSPTHLIKTRGQQVTLRCSPKSGHDTVSWYQQALGQGPQFIFQYYEEEERQRGNFPDRFSGHQFPNYSSELNVNALLLGDSALYLCASSSIRAGGPYNEQFFGPGTRLTVL.

CDR3 DNA: TGTGCCTGGAGTAAAGCGGCCCTAATTTACCAAGAGACCCAGTACTTC. Translation: CAWSKAALIYQETQYF. The rearrangement links TRBV30 to TRBJ2-5, with D maybe TRBD2 (5 bases). The CDR3 has 16 residues. Germline CDR1 reads GTSNPN; CDR2 reads SVGIG (reference sequence). Trimming removed 2 bases from V and 0 bases from J, with 16 bases in between.

The gene calls are TRBV6-1 and TRBJ1-3; possible D gene TRBD1, 6 bases. CDR3 length: 14 amino acids. The germline CDR1 and CDR2 sequences are MNHNS and SASEGT. The V end lost 1 base, the J end lost 2 bases, and 6 bases lay between the germline ends. CDR3 in amino acids: CASSEGTAGNTIYF. In DNA, the CDR3 is TGTGCCAGCAGTGAAGGGACAGCTGGAAACACCATATATTTT.

The CDR3 bases are TGTGCCAGCAGTTCGGACAGACAAGTTTCCTACACCTTC. Its translation is CASSSDRQVSYTF. This chain joins TRBV27 and TRBJ1-2; D perhaps matches TRBD1 (6 bases). This CDR3 has 13 residues. CDR1 and CDR2 from the germline V gene are MNHEY and SMNVEV (reference sequence). V was clipped by 4 bases and J by 10 bases, with 16 bases between them.

The V gene is TRBV5-1, the J gene TRBJ2-2; D remains ambiguous. Looked up from germline, CDR1 is SGHRS and CDR2 is YFSETQ. Trimming removed 0 bases from V and 3 bases from J, with 9 bases in between. The CDR3 runs 15 residues. CDR3 protein: CASSLGPFDTGELFF. The CDR3 nucleotides are TGCGCCAGCAGCTTGGGGCCTTTCGACACCGGGGAGCTGTTTTTT.

The rearrangement links TRBV29-1 to TRBJ1-2; 9 bases agree with TRBD1. Losses at the gene ends were 4 bases for V and 5 bases for J; bases not matched to a gene: 5. CDR1 SQVTM and CDR2 ANQGSEA come from the germline V gene. CDR3 size: 13 residues. The CDR3 here is CSVAADRGYGYTF. The DNA for the CDR3 is TGCAGCGTTGCTGCGGACAGGGGATATGGCTACACCTTC.

The chain has TRBV4-1 and TRBJ2-3, with D maybe TRBD1 (6 bases). V dropped 1 base and J dropped 3 bases, with 17 bases sitting between them. Per germline, CDR1 MGHRA and CDR2 YSYEKL. This CDR3 has 17 residues. The CDR3 loop reads CASSQVGGGTGTDTQYF. Written as DNA, the CDR3 is TGCGCCAGCAGCCAAGTAGGTGGGGGCACAGGGACAGATACGCAGTATTTT.

The V call is TRBV27, the J call TRBJ2-3; 9 nucleotides agree with TRBD1. The length of the CDR3 is 15 residues. The V and J ends lost 4 bases and 6 bases, in that order; junction bases with no gene match: 8. Looked up from germline, CDR1 is MNHEY and CDR2 is SMNVEV (reference sequence). In nucleotides, the CDR3 is TGTGCCAGCAGTTATACAGGGGGCGTCTATGATACGCAGTATTTT. Protein: CASSYTGGVYDTQYF.

CDR3 sequence: CASSLMTGAKNIQYF. CDR3 sequence (DNA): TGCGCCAGCAGCTTAATGACTGGAGCCAAAAACATTCAGTACTTC. V usage is TRBV5-1 and J usage is TRBJ2-4; unclear D gene. CDR1 and CDR2 (germline): SGHRS, YFSETQ. V lost 2 bases and J lost 0, with 9 bases in between. CDR3 length: 15 amino acids.

CDR3 in DNA: TGTGCCAGCAGCTTGGGGGCTAGCGGGAGAAACACCGGGGAGCTGTTTTTT. Its translation is CASSLGASGRNTGELFF. V is TRBV5-4 and J is TRBJ2-2; 10 nucleotides align to TRBD2. The CDR3 loop spans 17 amino acids. Trimming cost V 0 bases and J 2 bases; bases outside gene matches: 4. Germline V gene lookup returns CDR1 SGHNT and CDR2 YYREEE (reference sequence).

This sequence joins TRBV18 and TRBJ2-3; 7 bases are a match to TRBD1. Germline trimming cut 3 bases from V and 3 bases from J; bases unmatched to any gene: 6. The germline V gene encodes CDR1 KGHSH and CDR2 LQKENI. CDR3 size: 15 residues. The CDR3 here is CASSPSTGWTDTQYF. In nucleotides, the CDR3 is TGTGCCAGCTCACCCTCGACAGGGTGGACAGATACGCAGTATTTT.

This chain uses TRBV7-9 with TRBJ1-1; unclear D gene. V lost 0 bases to trimming and J lost 6 bases, with 8 bases between them. Germline CDR1 SEHNR, CDR2 FQNEAQ (reference sequence). The CDR3 extends over 13 amino acids. CDR3 region: CASSLATQAEAFF. The CDR3 bases are TGTGCCAGCAGCTTAGCAACTCAGGCTGAAGCTTTCTTT.

The chain couples TRBV5-4 to TRBJ2-1, with 8 nucleotides matching TRBD2. Germline CDR1 reads SGHNT; CDR2 reads YYREEE (reference sequence). The CDR3 is 14 residues long. Losses at the gene ends were 3 bases for V and 5 bases for J; bases not matched to a gene: 4. The chain's CDR3 is CASSYPGGNNEQFF. The CDR3 region has the DNA TGTGCCAGCAGCTATCCGGGGGGGAACAATGAGCAGTTCTTC.

The rearrangement links TRBV4-2 to TRBJ1-1; D ambiguous. Germline-derived CDR1 and CDR2 are LGHNA and YNFKEQ. The CDR3 contains 14 residues. V was cut by 4 bases and J by 5 bases, with 14 bases left in between. The CDR3 region has the DNA TGTGCCAGCAGCCCAGAGGCCGGAGGGACTGAAGCTTTCTTT. Its protein product is CASSPEAGGTEAFF.

J is TRBJ2-1 and V is TRBV30; the match to TRBD1 covers 7 bases. J lost 9 bases, V lost 4 bases, and 6 bases had no gene match. The CDR3 runs 12 residues. CDR1 and CDR2 (germline): GTSNPN, SVGIG (reference sequence). DNA for the CDR3: TGTGCCTGGAATCAGGGGGTGGGTGAGCAGTTCTTC. Protein: CAWNQGVGEQFF.